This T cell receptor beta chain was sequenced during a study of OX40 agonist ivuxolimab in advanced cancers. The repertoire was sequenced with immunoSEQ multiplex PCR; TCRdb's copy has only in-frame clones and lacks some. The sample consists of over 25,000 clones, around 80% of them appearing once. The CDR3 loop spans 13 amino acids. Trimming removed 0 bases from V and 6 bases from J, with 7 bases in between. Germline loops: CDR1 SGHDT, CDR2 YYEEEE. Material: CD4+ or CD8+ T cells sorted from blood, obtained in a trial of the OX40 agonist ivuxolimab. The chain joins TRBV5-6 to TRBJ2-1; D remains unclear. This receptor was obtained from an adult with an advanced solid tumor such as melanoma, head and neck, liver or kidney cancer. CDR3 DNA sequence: TGTGCCAGCAGCTTGGGCGGACCCAATGAGCAGTTCTTC. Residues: CASSLGGPNEQFF.